The present T cell receptor (beta chain) was sequenced within a study of early T cells in non-severe SARS-CoV-2 infection. Study details: It was bulk RNA from unsorted whole blood that was sequenced, and the chains were unpaired.

TCRdb processed the 5' RACE reads anew with MiXCR; each CDR3 protein has one entry. The table lists about 46,000 distinct CDR3 sequences, 9.3% of them singletons. Germline assignment: CDR1 DFQATT and CDR2 SNEGSKA (reference sequence). The CDR3 extends over 12 amino acids. Trimming took 6 bases from V and 3 from J, leaving 9 bases between them. V and J are TRBV20-1 and TRBJ2-1, with D possibly TRBD1 on 6 matching bases. The sequence derives from an adult who was a healthcare worker with PCR-confirmed SARS-CoV-2 infection or an uninfected control (not recorded which). Sample: whole blood. The CDR3 here is CSAEQGYNEQFF. Written as DNA, the CDR3 is TGCAGTGCCGAACAGGGCTACAATGAGCAGTTCTTC.